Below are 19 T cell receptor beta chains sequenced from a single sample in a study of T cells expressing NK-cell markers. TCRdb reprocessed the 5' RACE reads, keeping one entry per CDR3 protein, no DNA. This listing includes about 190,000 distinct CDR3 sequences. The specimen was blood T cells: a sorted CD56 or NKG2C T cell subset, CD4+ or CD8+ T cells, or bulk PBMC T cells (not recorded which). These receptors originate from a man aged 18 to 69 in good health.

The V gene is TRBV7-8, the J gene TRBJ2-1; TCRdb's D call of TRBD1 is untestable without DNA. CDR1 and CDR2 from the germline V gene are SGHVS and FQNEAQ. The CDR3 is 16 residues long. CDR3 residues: CASSSRAGGLYNEQFF.

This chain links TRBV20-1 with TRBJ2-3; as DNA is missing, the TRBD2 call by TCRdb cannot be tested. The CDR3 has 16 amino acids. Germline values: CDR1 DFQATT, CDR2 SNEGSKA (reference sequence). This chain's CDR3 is CSARDQKRGTFDTQYF.

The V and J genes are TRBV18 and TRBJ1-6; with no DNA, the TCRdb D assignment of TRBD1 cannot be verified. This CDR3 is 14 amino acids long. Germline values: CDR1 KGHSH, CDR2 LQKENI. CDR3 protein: CASSPGQGHSPLHF.

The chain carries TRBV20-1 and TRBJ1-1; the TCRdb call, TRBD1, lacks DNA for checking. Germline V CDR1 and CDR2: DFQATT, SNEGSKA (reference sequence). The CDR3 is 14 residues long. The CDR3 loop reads CSAREPGEVTEAFF.

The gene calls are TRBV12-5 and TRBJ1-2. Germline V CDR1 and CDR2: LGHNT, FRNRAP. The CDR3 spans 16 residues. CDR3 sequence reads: CASGPDPMQFNYGYTF.

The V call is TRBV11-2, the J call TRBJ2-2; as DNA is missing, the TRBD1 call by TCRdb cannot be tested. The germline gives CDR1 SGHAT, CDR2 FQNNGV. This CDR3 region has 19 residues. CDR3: CASSPHTGGFQSATGELFF. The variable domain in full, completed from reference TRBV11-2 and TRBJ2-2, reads EAGVAQSPRYKIIEKRQSVAFWCNPISGHATLYWYQQILGQGPKLLIQFQNNGVVDDSQLPKDRFSAERLKGVDSTLKIQPAKLEDSAVYLCASSPHTGGFQSATGELFFGEGSRLTVL.

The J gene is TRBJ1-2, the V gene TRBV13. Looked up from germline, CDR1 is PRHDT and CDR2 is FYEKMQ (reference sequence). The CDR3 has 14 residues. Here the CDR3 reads CASSLGRKYGGYTF.

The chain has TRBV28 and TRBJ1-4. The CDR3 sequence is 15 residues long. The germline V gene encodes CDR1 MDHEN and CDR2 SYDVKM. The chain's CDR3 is CASSLYRGSREKLFF.

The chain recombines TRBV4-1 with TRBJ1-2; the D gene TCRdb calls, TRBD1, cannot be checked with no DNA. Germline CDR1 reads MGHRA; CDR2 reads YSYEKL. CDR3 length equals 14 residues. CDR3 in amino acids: CASSLGTGDYGYTF.

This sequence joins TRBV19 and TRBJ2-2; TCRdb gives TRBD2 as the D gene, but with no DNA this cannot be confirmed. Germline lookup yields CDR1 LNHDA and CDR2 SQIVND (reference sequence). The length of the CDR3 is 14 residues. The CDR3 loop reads CASSIGSATGELFF.

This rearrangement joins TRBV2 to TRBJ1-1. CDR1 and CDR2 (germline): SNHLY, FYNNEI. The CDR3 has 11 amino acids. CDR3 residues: CASINGHEAFF.

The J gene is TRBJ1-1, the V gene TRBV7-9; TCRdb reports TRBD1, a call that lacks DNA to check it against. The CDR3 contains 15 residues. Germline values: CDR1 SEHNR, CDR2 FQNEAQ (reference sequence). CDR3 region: CASTYHGAENTEAFF. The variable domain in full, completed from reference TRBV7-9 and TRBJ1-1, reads DTGVSQNPRHKITKRGQNVTFRCDPISEHNRLYWYRQTLGQGPEFLTYFQNEAQLEKSRLLSDRFSAERPKGSFSTLEIQRTEQGDSAMYLCASTYHGAENTEAFFGQGTRLTVV.

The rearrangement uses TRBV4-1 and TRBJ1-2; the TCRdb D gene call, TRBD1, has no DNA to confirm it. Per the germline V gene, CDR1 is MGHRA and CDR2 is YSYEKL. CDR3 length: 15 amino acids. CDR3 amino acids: CASSQGAGGWDGYTF.

The CDR3 sequence: CASSFRTGGTDTQYF. The chain joins TRBV5-6 to TRBJ2-3; TCRdb names TRBD1, which stays unverified in the absence of DNA. The CDR3 consists of 15 residues. Germline CDR1 and CDR2: SGHDT and YYEEEE. Full variable domain (outside the CDR3, taken from reference TRBV5-6 and TRBJ2-3): DAGVTQSPTHLIKTRGQQVTLRCSPKSGHDTVSWYQQALGQGPQFIFQYYEEEERQRGNFPDRFSGHQFPNYSSELNVNALLLGDSALYLCASSFRTGGTDTQYFGPGTRLTVL.

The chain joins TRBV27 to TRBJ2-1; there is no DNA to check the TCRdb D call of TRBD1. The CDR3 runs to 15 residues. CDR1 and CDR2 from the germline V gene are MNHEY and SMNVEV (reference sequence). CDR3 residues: CASSLQGALIDEQFF.

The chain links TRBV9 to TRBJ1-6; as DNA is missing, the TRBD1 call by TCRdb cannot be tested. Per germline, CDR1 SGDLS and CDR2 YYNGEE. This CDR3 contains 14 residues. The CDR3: CASSVQGFNSPLHF. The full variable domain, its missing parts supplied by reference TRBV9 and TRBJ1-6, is DSGVTQTPKHLITATGQRVTLRCSPRSGDLSVYWYQQSLDQGLQFLIQYYNGEERAKGNILERFSAQQFPDLHSELNLSSLELGDSALYFCASSVQGFNSPLHFGNGTRLTVT.

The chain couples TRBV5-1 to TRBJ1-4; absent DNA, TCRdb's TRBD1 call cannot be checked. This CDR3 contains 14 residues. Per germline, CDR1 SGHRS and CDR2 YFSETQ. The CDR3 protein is CASSQGTGGEKLFF.

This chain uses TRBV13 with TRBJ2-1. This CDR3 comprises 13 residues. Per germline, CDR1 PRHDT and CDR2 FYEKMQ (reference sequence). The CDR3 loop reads CASSLRRNNEQFF.

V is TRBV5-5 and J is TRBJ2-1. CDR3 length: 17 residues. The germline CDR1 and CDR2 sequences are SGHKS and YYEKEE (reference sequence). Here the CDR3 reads CASSSEVLLVSYNEQFF.